One and the same sample provided the 26 T cell receptor beta chains below, sequenced in a study of shared clonotypes between healthy human individuals. Sequencing used immunoSEQ multiplex PCR; TCRdb keeps in-frame clones, though not all of them. The table records around 750,000 clones, roughly 70% of them present only once. Sequencing was done on a sample of memory CD4+ T cells sorted from blood. Subset noted: CD45RA-negative fraction. The receptors originated from a woman in her 30s in good health.

The genes are TRBV7-2 and TRBJ2-1; tentatively, D is TRBD1 (5 bases). CDR3 size: 17 residues. Germline V gives CDR1 SGHTA, CDR2 FQGNSA. V was shortened by 5 bases and J by 1 base, with 18 bases between the two germline ends. The CDR3 sequence: CASSPRVGASSYNEQFF. The CDR3 DNA sequence: TGTGCCAGCAGCCCCCGGGTAGGGGCGTCATCCTACAATGAGCAGTTCTTC.

The genes are TRBV7-9 and TRBJ2-3; D unclear. Germline CDR1 and CDR2: SEHNR and FQNEAQ (reference sequence). This CDR3 has 16 amino acids. V was pared by 3 bases and J by 4 bases, with 17 bases between. CDR3 sequence: CASSLGLVEEADTQYF. In nucleotides, the CDR3 is TGTGCCAGCAGCTTGGGCCTGGTTGAAGAGGCAGATACGCAGTATTTT.

A word on this clone: This same CDR3 is encoded by further DNA sequences in the sample. V is TRBV6-6 and J is TRBJ2-5, with D perhaps given as TRBD1 or TRBD2 (5 bases each). The CDR3 runs to 13 residues. The germline V gene has CDR1 MNHNY and CDR2 SVGAGI (reference sequence). The V end was cut by 5 bases, the J end by 3 bases, with 10 bases between. The CDR3 is CASSRGPEETQYF. As DNA, the CDR3 is TGTGCCAGCAGTCGGGGACCTGAAGAGACCCAGTACTTC.

The CDR3 region is CARGRQYNTEAFF. Here the CDR3 DNA reads TGTGCCAGAGGTCGACAGTACAACACTGAAGCTTTCTTT. The V call is TRBV2, the J call TRBJ1-1; weak D call: TRBD1 (5 bases). The CDR3 has 13 residues. CDR1 and CDR2 from the germline V gene are SNHLY and FYNNEI. V dropped 9 bases and J dropped 2 bases, with 13 bases sitting between them.

The sample holds a few counts of this clone. The V and J genes are TRBV7-3 and TRBJ2-1; possible D gene TRBD2, 6 bases. There are 12 residues in the CDR3. Trimming took off 3 bases at V and 11 bases at J, with 11 bases between the two ends. Looked up from germline, CDR1 is SGHTA and CDR2 is FQGTGA. The CDR3 loop reads CASSFGSGKQFF. CDR3 bases: TGTGCCAGCAGCTTCGGGAGCGGTAAGCAGTTCTTC. Based on the CDR3 plus reference TRBV7-3 and TRBJ2-1, the full variable domain is GAGVSQTPSNKVTEKGKYVELRCDPISGHTALYWYRQSLGQGPEFLIYFQGTGAADDSGLPNDRFFAVRPEGSVSTLKIQRTERGDSAVYLCASSFGSGKQFFGPGTRLTVL.

The chain has TRBV7-8 and TRBJ1-2; TRBD1 matches 9 bases. There are 16 residues in the CDR3. V was pared by 0 bases and J by 3 bases, with 5 bases of the junction left unmatched. Germline V gene data show CDR1 as SGHVS and CDR2 as FQNEAQ. The CDR3 region has the DNA TGTGCCAGCAGCTTAGCCGGGACAGGGAACGACTATGGCTACACCTTC. Translating gives CASSLAGTGNDYGYTF.

V gene TRBV7-6 combines with J gene TRBJ2-7, with TRBD2 matching over 10 bases. CDR3 size: 15 residues. The V gene's germline CDR1 is SGHVS and CDR2 FNYEAQ. The V gene end was trimmed by 4 bases and the J gene end by 2 bases; junction bases not matched to a gene: 5. The CDR3, as DNA: TGTGCCAGCAGCTACCAAGCGGGAGGGCCCTACGAGCAGTACTTC. Its translation is CASSYQAGGPYEQYF.

V usage is TRBV6-4 and J usage is TRBJ2-1; D is possibly TRBD1 (6 bases). The CDR3 is 15 residues long. Trimming left V 4 bases short and J 2 bases short, with 12 bases between. The germline CDR1 and CDR2 sequences are MRHNA and SNTAGT. The CDR3 nucleotides are TGTGCCAGCAGTGCAATGGACAGCCCCTACAATGAGCAGTTCTTC. Translation gives CASSAMDSPYNEQFF.

This clone has more than one count but fewer than ten. V gene TRBV19 combines with J gene TRBJ1-4; D remains unclear. This CDR3 has 14 amino acids. The V and J ends lost 3 bases and 8 bases respectively, with 13 bases between them. CDR1 is LNHDA and CDR2 is SQIVND in the germline V gene (reference sequence). CDR3 nucleotide sequence: TGTGCCAGTAGTATTGGAGGAGTAGGGGAAAAACTGTTTTTT. Translating gives CASSIGGVGEKLFF. Complete variable domain (other parts from reference TRBV19 and TRBJ1-4): DGGITQSPKYLFRKEGQNVTLSCEQNLNHDAMYWYRQDPGQGLRLIYYSQIVNDFQKGDIAEGYSVSREKKESFPLTVTSAQKNPTAFYLCASSIGGVGEKLFFGSGTQLSVL.

Turning to this clone: Other nucleotide sequences from this sample produce the same CDR3. The V call is TRBV28, the J call TRBJ2-7; perhaps D is TRBD1 or TRBD2 (5 bases each). Germline V gives CDR1 MDHEN, CDR2 SYDVKM. The CDR3 loop spans 13 amino acids. Trimming took off 2 bases at V and 4 bases at J, with 9 bases between the two ends. In DNA, the CDR3 is TGTGCCAGCAGTTTAGCGAGGGGTTACGAGCAGTACTTC. It codes for CASSLARGYEQYF.

The table lists this clone with a count of one. The chain uses TRBV11-2 and TRBJ2-2; TRBD2 agrees at 12 bases. Germline CDR1 is SGHAT and CDR2 is FQNNGV. V was pared by 6 bases and J by 5 bases, with 4 bases of the junction left unmatched. This CDR3 is 15 amino acids long. The CDR3 sequence: CASSRLAGETGELFF. In nucleotides, the CDR3 is TGTGCCAGCAGTCGACTAGCGGGAGAGACCGGGGAGCTGTTTTTT. The full variable domain, with the rest looked up from reference TRBV11-2 and TRBJ2-2, is EAGVAQSPRYKIIEKRQSVAFWCNPISGHATLYWYQQILGQGPKLLIQFQNNGVVDDSQLPKDRFSAERLKGVDSTLKIQPAKLEDSAVYLCASSRLAGETGELFFGEGSRLTVL.

The V and J genes are TRBV29-1 and TRBJ2-5, with 10 bases lining up with TRBD1. The germline CDR1 and CDR2 sequences are SQVTM and ANQGSEA. The length of the CDR3 is 16 residues. The V gene end was trimmed by 3 bases and the J gene end by 1 base; junction bases not matched to a gene: 8. CDR3 sequence: CSVDGRGQGIQETQYF. DNA for the CDR3: TGCAGCGTTGACGGTAGGGGACAGGGGATCCAAGAGACCCAGTACTTC.

This clone was recorded a few times. The V call is TRBV28, the J call TRBJ2-3; the D gene is possibly TRBD2 (6 bases). This CDR3 spans 14 amino acids. The V end lost 4 bases, the J end lost 4 bases, and 12 bases lay between the germline ends. The germline V gene encodes CDR1 MDHEN and CDR2 SYDVKM. The chain's CDR3 is CASSWIGRSDTQYF. The CDR3 DNA reads TGTGCCAGCAGTTGGATAGGGAGGTCAGATACGCAGTATTTT.

This chain connects TRBV12-5 to TRBJ2-3, with D uncertain. Germline lookup yields CDR1 LGHNT and CDR2 FRNRAP. Trimming stripped 5 bases from V and 0 bases from J, with 6 bases between. The CDR3 spans 13 residues. In DNA, the CDR3 is TGTGCTAGTGGTCCGGGTAGCACAGATACGCAGTATTTT. Encoded protein: CASGPGSTDTQYF. Full variable domain (remainder filled in from reference TRBV12-5 and TRBJ2-3): DARVTQTPRHKVTEMGQEVTMRCQPILGHNTVFWYRQTMMQGLELLAYFRNRAPLDDSGMPKDRFSAEMPDATLATLKIQPSEPRDSAVYFCASGPGSTDTQYFGPGTRLTVL.

The rearrangement uses TRBV2 and TRBJ2-4; unclear D gene. CDR1 and CDR2 from the germline V gene are SNHLY and FYNNEI. V was shortened by 4 bases and J by 5 bases, with 15 bases between the two germline ends. The CDR3 extends over 15 amino acids. The CDR3 DNA reads TGTGCCAGCAGTGGAACCATAGGAACGGAAAACATTCAGTACTTC. It specifies CASSGTIGTENIQYF.

This chain joins TRBV20-1 and TRBJ2-5, with unresolved D. The germline V gene has CDR1 DFQATT and CDR2 SNEGSKA (reference sequence). The CDR3 extends over 11 amino acids. The V end was cut by 3 bases, the J end by 4 bases, with 6 bases between. The CDR3 coding sequence is TGCAGTGCTAGGGAGCTAGAGACCCAGTACTTC. Its translation is CSARELETQYF.

The rearrangement links TRBV7-9 to TRBJ1-3; D gene uncertain. The CDR3 extends over 13 amino acids. Germline CDR1 is SEHNR and CDR2 is FQNEAQ (reference sequence). V was trimmed by 3 bases and J by 4 bases, leaving 7 bases between them. The CDR3 region is CASSFQQGNTIYF. CDR3 coding DNA: TGTGCCAGCAGCTTTCAGCAAGGAAACACCATATATTTT.

The chain has TRBV14 and TRBJ1-1, with D possibly being TRBD1 (5 bases). Germline V gene sequence: CDR1 SGHDN, CDR2 FVKESK. V was shortened by 0 bases and J by 0 bases, with 11 bases between the two germline ends. The CDR3 contains 16 residues. The CDR3 nucleotides are TGTGCCAGCAGCCAAGATCTTGGCAGGGTGAACACTGAAGCTTTCTTT. Protein sequence: CASSQDLGRVNTEAFF.

The chain employs TRBV4-1 and TRBJ2-1; TRBD2 aligns across 13 bases. J was trimmed by 5 bases and V by 2 bases; bases with no gene match: 3. Germline CDR1 is MGHRA and CDR2 is YSYEKL. The CDR3 has 16 residues. CDR3 protein: CASSQIGTSGNNEQFF. The CDR3 coding sequence is TGCGCCAGCAGCCAAATAGGGACTAGCGGGAACAATGAGCAGTTCTTC.

The chain has TRBV28 and TRBJ1-2; tentatively, D is TRBD1 (5 bases). The V gene lost 6 bases and the J gene lost 10 bases, with 15 bases spanning the gap. Germline V gene data show CDR1 as MDHEN and CDR2 as SYDVKM. CDR3 length: 12 amino acids. DNA of the CDR3: TGTGCCAGCAGCGGGACGGCACGGGTCTACACCTTC. This codes for CASSGTARVYTF.

The V gene is TRBV5-4, the J gene TRBJ1-1; 8 bases align to TRBD1. With 2 bases clipped from V and 9 bases from J, the junction kept 6 bases outside the gene matches. CDR3 length: 13 amino acids. Germline V gene data show CDR1 as SGHNT and CDR2 as YYREEE (reference sequence). The CDR3 reads CASSFDRGGKAFF. DNA of the CDR3: TGTGCCAGCAGCTTTGACAGGGGAGGCAAAGCTTTCTTT.

The chain uses TRBV6-4 and TRBJ2-1; D is unclear. CDR3 length: 15 residues. The germline gives CDR1 MRHNA, CDR2 SNTAGT. V lost 2 bases and J lost 3, with 11 bases in between. CDR3 sequence reads: CASSDRVGYYNEQFF. Written as DNA, the CDR3 is TGTGCCAGCAGTGACAGGGTCGGTTACTACAATGAGCAGTTCTTC.

The V call is TRBV28, the J call TRBJ1-5; 8 bases fit TRBD1. The CDR3 is made up of 16 amino acids. Germline values: CDR1 MDHEN, CDR2 SYDVKM. Trimming cost V 4 bases and J 1 base; bases outside gene matches: 6. The CDR3: CASSSLNRGSNQPQHF. The CDR3 region has the DNA TGTGCCAGCAGTTCCCTTAACAGGGGGAGCAATCAGCCCCAGCATTTT.

The chain couples TRBV27 to TRBJ1-5, with D unresolved. V lost 4 bases and J 1 base, leaving 14 bases between the germline ends. CDR1 is MNHEY, CDR2 SMNVEV, per germline (reference sequence). The CDR3 contains 16 residues. As DNA, the CDR3 is TGTGCCAGCAGTTCCGTCGGCCGGGGAAGCAATCAGCCCCAGCATTTT. Protein product: CASSSVGRGSNQPQHF.

The chain carries TRBV19 and TRBJ2-7, with D possibly TRBD2 on 6 matching bases. The CDR3 extends over 16 amino acids. V dropped 3 bases and J dropped 5 bases, with 20 bases sitting between them. CDR1 is LNHDA and CDR2 is SQIVND in the germline V gene (reference sequence). CDR3 DNA: TGTGCCAGTAGTATTGATCTGGGAGGCGGGTTCGACGAGCAGTACTTC. Its protein is CASSIDLGGGFDEQYF.

The V call is TRBV7-2, the J call TRBJ2-7; TRBD2 matches at 9 bases. Germline CDR1 and CDR2: SGHTA and FQGNSA. The CDR3 spans 14 residues. The junction had 2 bases not matched to a gene; V was cut back by 3 bases and J by 2 bases. The CDR3 sequence: CASSFRTSAYEQYF. CDR3 DNA sequence: TGTGCCAGCAGCTTTCGGACTAGCGCCTACGAGCAGTACTTC.